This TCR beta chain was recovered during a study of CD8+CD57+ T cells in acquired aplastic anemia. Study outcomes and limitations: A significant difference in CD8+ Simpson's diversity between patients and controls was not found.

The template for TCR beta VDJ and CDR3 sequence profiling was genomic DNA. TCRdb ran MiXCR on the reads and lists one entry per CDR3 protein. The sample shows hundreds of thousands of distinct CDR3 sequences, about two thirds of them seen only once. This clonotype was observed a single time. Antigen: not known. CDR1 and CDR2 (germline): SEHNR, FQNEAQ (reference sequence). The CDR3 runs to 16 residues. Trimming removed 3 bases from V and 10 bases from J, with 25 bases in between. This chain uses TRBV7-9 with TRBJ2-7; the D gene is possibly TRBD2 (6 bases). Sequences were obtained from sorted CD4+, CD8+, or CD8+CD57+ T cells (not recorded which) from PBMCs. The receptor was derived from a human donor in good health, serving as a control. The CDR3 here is CASSLGGGQPQHVQYF. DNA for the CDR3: TGTGCCAGCAGCTTGGGGGGAGGTCAGCCCCAGCATGTTCAGTACTTC.